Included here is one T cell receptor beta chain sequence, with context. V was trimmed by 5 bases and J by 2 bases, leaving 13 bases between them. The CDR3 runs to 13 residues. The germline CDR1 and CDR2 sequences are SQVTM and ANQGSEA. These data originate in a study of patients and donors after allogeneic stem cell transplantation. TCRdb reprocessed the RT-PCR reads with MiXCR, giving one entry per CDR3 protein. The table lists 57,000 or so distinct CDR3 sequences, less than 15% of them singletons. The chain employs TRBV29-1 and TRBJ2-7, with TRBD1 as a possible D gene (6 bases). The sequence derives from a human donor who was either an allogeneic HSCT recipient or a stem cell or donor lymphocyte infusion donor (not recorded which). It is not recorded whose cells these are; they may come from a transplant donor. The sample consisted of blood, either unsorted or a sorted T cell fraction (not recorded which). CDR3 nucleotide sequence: TGCAGCGTTTTGGGGACAAGCACCTACGAGCAGTACTTC. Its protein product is CSVLGTSTYEQYF.